The 10 T cell receptor beta chains listed next were all sequenced from one sample in a study of spatial heterogeneity in lung cancer. A single record per CDR3 protein comes from TCRdb applying MiXCR to the 5' RACE reads. This sample carries roughly 40,000 distinct CDR3 sequences, under 7.5% of them seen once, and the ten largest clones take around 43%. Noted time point: sample taken at primary tumor resection. The sequencing here drew on PBMCs, taken at surgery. These receptors were obtained from a female donor with early-stage non-small cell lung cancer.

This clonotype came up a few times. The V and J genes are TRBV6-5 and TRBJ1-2; 7 positions match TRBD1. Trimming took 0 bases from V and 4 from J; bases not matched to a gene: 5. CDR1 and CDR2 from the germline V gene are MNHEY and SVGAGI. The CDR3 has 15 amino acids. CDR3 nucleotides: TGTGCCAGCAGTTACTCAGGGACAGACACCTATGGCTACACCTTC. Its translation is CASSYSGTDTYGYTF.

This clonotype was recorded a few times. The chain is built from TRBV7-8 and TRBJ1-1; TRBD1 aligns across 11 bases. Germline trimming cut 5 bases from V and 4 bases from J; bases unmatched to any gene: 9. Germline CDR1 reads SGHVS; CDR2 reads FQNEAQ. This CDR3 has 16 residues. CDR3 nucleotides: TGTGCCAGCAGCGTTCTCCGGGACAGGGGGATCACTGAAGCTTTCTTT. Residues: CASSVLRDRGITEAFF.

This clonotype has at least ten counts. The chain is built from TRBV29-1 and TRBJ2-3; no definite D call. V lost 5 bases to trimming and J lost 5 bases, with 5 bases between them. The CDR3 has 10 amino acids. Germline CDR1 SQVTM, CDR2 ANQGSEA. As DNA, the CDR3 is TGCAGCGTTCGTAGAGATACGCAGTATTTT. This codes for CSVRRDTQYF.

This clonotype was seen at least ten times. The chain uses TRBV5-1 and TRBJ1-2; D not certain. The ends were cut back, 0 bases at V and 2 bases at J, with 8 bases in the middle. The CDR3 length is 14 residues. Germline V lookup: CDR1 SGHRS, CDR2 YFSETQ. In nucleotides, the CDR3 is TGCGCCAGCAGCTTGGCAGGAGAAAACTATGGCTACACCTTC. This codes for CASSLAGENYGYTF.

The rearrangement uses TRBV28 and TRBJ2-7, with D tentatively TRBD2 (5 bases). The CDR3 is 14 amino acids. Germline CDR1 and CDR2: MDHEN and SYDVKM. Between the trimmed V and J ends, which lost 6 bases and 1 base, there was a span of 13 bases. The CDR3: CASRGLGLSYEQYF. The CDR3 DNA is TGTGCCAGCAGAGGACTGGGCCTATCCTACGAGCAGTACTTC. The variable domain in full, completed from reference TRBV28 and TRBJ2-7, reads DVKVTQSSRYLVKRTGEKVFLECVQDMDHENMFWYRQDPGLGLRLIYFSYDVKMKEKGDIPEGYSVSREKKERFSLILESASTNQTSMYLCASRGLGLSYEQYFGPGTRLTVT.

The chain has TRBV6-6 and TRBJ2-7, with TRBD1 matching over 8 bases. Germline V gene data show CDR1 as MNHNY and CDR2 as SVGAGI (reference sequence). The CDR3 runs 15 residues. Losses at the gene ends were 7 bases for V and 12 bases for J; bases not matched to a gene: 20. CDR3 nucleotides: TGTGCCAGCACTTTACAAACCGGACAGGGTCAAATGATGTACTTC. It translates to CASTLQTGQGQMMYF.

This clonotype was observed a handful of times. The chain's CDR3 is CASSLGSGVRTDTQYF. In nucleotides, the CDR3 is TGTGCCAGCAGCTTAGGTAGCGGGGTTCGCACAGATACGCAGTATTTT. The chain links TRBV7-2 to TRBJ2-3; TRBD2 matches at 8 bases. This CDR3 has 16 amino acids. Germline CDR1 is SGHTA and CDR2 is FQGNSA. V lost 1 base and J lost 1; bases outside the gene matches: 4.

The table lists this clonotype with a few counts. V gene TRBV7-2 combines with J gene TRBJ2-3; D not resolved. V was cut by 2 bases and J by 2 bases, with 8 bases left in between. Germline loops: CDR1 SGHTA, CDR2 FQGNSA. This CDR3 has 14 amino acids. CDR3 sequence reads: CASSLPPHTDTQYF. In DNA, the CDR3 is TGTGCCAGCAGCTTACCTCCTCACACAGATACGCAGTATTTT.

In its sample, this clonotype was seen many times. The chain couples TRBV12-3 or TRBV12-4 to TRBJ1-4, with a weak D call TRBD1 (6 bases). The CDR3 consists of 19 residues. Trimming cost V 5 bases and J 0 bases, with 22 bases left between them. Here the CDR3 reads CASSPFWQGKPATNEKLFF. Written as DNA, the CDR3 is TGTGCCAGCAGTCCGTTCTGGCAGGGGAAGCCTGCAACTAATGAAAAACTGTTTTTT.

At least ten counts were recorded for this clonotype. The V gene is TRBV5-1, the J gene TRBJ2-3; the match to TRBD2 covers 8 bases. Germline loops: CDR1 SGHRS, CDR2 YFSETQ. V gave up 4 bases and J gave up 0 bases; unmatched junction bases: 4. The CDR3 runs 15 residues. CDR3 sequence: CASSVSGASTDTQYF. CDR3 coding DNA: TGCGCCAGCAGCGTTAGCGGGGCCAGCACAGATACGCAGTATTTT.